The sequence of this T cell receptor (beta chain) was determined in a study of blood T cells in healthy people across ages (dated by TCRdb to 2013 to 2016). Turning to the overall study: Template switching captured roughly one uniquely barcoded TCR beta cDNA molecule per two T cells in model experiments. Using the same blood draw, the study looked at two additional independent replicas of 1 million unique cDNA reads for two donors, one aged 18 to 30 and the other aged 80 or older. Age-related changes in TCR beta repertoire diversity were measured in the study by deep sequencing normalized with unique cDNA molecular identifiers. The donors were divided into four age groups: young (average around 17 years), middle-aged (under 40), aged (about 62) and long-lived (about 84). Donors of different ages were randomly distributed across sequencing lanes to avoid experimental bias. Overall study outcomes, separate from this receptor: Donor CMV infection status was unknown, potentially confounding age-related changes in expanded clonotypes. Bulk unsorted PBMC profiling prevented conclusive comparison of naive and antigen-experienced compartments. There was a strong correlation between observed TCR beta diversity and the percentage of naive T cells measured by flow cytometry. Estimates of total diversity based on one million sequenced T cells were regarded as lower bounds and as underestimates. Observed TCR beta diversity per million T cells fell roughly linearly with age, and a significant reduction was already apparent by age approximately 40. Compared with the aged group, the long-lived group had more naive CD4+ T cells, fewer expanded clones and increased TCR diversity, suggesting age selection.

The library was obtained by 5' RACE. The sequencer was an Illumina HiSeq 2500. A second PCR of about 7 to 12 cycles was run with a J-beta primer mix and a sample-barcoded 5' primer. A unique molecular identifier was introduced onto each TCR beta cDNA molecule by a template-switch 5' adaptor carrying 12 random nucleotides. At least 3 million CDR3-containing paired-end reads were obtained from each sample. All of the RNA was converted into first-strand cDNA using the Mint cDNA synthesis kit, with a TRBC-specific oligonucleotide serving as the primer. After uracil-DNA glycosylase treatment, a first 18-cycle PCR used universal primers M1SS and BC2_uni_R on all cDNA. Per the source publication's procedure: Normalization of each sample was performed by random selection of 1 million high-quality reads, each carrying a distinct molecular identifier. Instead of being binned into consensus sequences, reads with shared molecular identifiers were discarded. MiTCR, set to a Q25 quality threshold and the strictest error-elimination algorithm, was used for CDR3 identification, clonotype clustering and error correction. A nonparametric unseen species model with Euler transformation was used to estimate a lower bound on total TCR beta diversity. TCRdb passed the public sequencing reads through fastp at Q25 and MiXCR, retaining productive beta sequences. Rows are combined by CDR3 protein, so each entry shows the most common genes and DNA. The V and J calls shown here were made by TCRdb, not taken from the authors' results. A total of 1.5 million to 2 million distinct CDR3 sequences appear in this sample, approximately 28% of them only once. In total, the top ten clones hold over 7% of the sample.

On this clonotype itself: Its binding antigen is unknown. No base qualities exist here, and no much larger clone lies one base off it.

Systemically healthy Caucasian individuals from Russia, around 38 in total and aged roughly 6 to 100 years, were included as donors. Ten milliliters of peripheral blood were drawn from each donor into EDTA-treated Vacutainer tubes. Ficoll-Paque density-gradient centrifugation was used to isolate PBMCs, with at least 6.5 million per sample. Total RNA, at least 6 micrograms per sample, was extracted from PBMCs with Trizol reagent. The percentages of naive CD45RAhigh/CD27high T cells were determined by flow cytometry on a PBMC aliquot from every donor. V and J are truncated by 2 bases and 4 bases respectively, leaving an intervening sequence of 11 bases. Reading the germline V gene gives CDR1 SGHVS and CDR2 FQNEAQ. Spanning cysteine to phenylalanine, the CDR3 consists of 14 amino acids. Only the CDR3 region is kept as DNA, spanning 42 bases read in frame from base 1.

In this chain, TRBV7-8 is recombined with TRBJ1-2; the D gene is not confidently resolved. The receptor's source is a young woman in good health. The sequenced sample was blood. DNA sequence: TGTGCCAGCAGCTTACGTCTGGAGATCTATGGCTACACCTTC. This gives the protein CASSLRLEIYGYTF.